This T cell receptor (beta chain) was identified during a study of blood T cell repertoires in COVID-19. Produced via immunoSEQ multiplex PCR; TCRdb's table is partial and in-frame only. The table lists over 40,000 clones, more than 90% of them singletons. The V gene's germline CDR1 is SNHLY and CDR2 FYNNEI. The CDR3 is made up of 14 amino acids. V was pared by 6 bases and J by 3 bases, with 7 bases of the junction left unmatched. Sequences were obtained from peripheral blood. This rearrangement joins TRBV2 to TRBJ1-1; 7 bases line up with TRBD1. The clonotype comes from a woman older than 75 with acute or convalescent COVID-19. CDR3 protein: CASSPVTGDTEAFF. The CDR3 DNA reads as TGTGCCAGCAGCCCTGTTACAGGGGACACTGAAGCTTTCTTT.